These 12 T cell receptor beta chains were sequenced from one sample in a study of CXCR3-negative and CXCR3-positive naive CD8 T cells. TRB cDNA libraries were made by UMI-labeled 5' RACE. TCRdb processed the 5' RACE reads again and assigns one entry to each CDR3 protein, with no DNA. This repertoire includes 50,000 to 75,000 distinct CDR3 sequences. Sequencing was done on a sample of naive CXCR3- CD8+ T cells from blood. Subset meaning: CD45RO-CCR7+CD27+CD95- naive CD8+ T cells lacking CXCR3 (TNR3-). The receptors come from a human donor in good health. Some clones in this sample may be carry-over from other donors' samples.

The V and J genes are TRBV2 and TRBJ2-1; TCRdb picks TRBD1, but there is no DNA to check that call. The CDR3 consists of 14 residues. The germline CDR1 and CDR2 sequences are SNHLY and FYNNEI. CDR3 region: CASGAGTSYNEQFF.

The chain uses TRBV6-5 and TRBJ2-7; TCRdb names TRBD2, which stays unverified in the absence of DNA. Germline CDR1 and CDR2: MNHEY and SVGAGI. This CDR3 is 14 amino acids long. The chain's CDR3 is CASSYGTGFYEQYF.

The chain uses TRBV4-3 and TRBJ2-7; without DNA, the TCRdb call of TRBD2 cannot be checked. The CDR3 has 16 residues. CDR1 and CDR2 (germline): LGHNA, YSLEER. CDR3: CASSQERGDSSYEQYF.

The chain employs TRBV12-5 and TRBJ2-1; the TCRdb D gene call, TRBD1, has no DNA to confirm it. This CDR3 comprises 14 residues. Germline V gives CDR1 LGHNT, CDR2 FRNRAP. The CDR3 is CASAISGRPNEQFF.

This sequence joins TRBV20-1 and TRBJ2-7. CDR3 size: 12 residues. Germline V lookup: CDR1 DFQATT, CDR2 SNEGSKA (reference sequence). Here the CDR3 reads CSARGALFQQYF.

V gene TRBV4-2 combines with J gene TRBJ1-2; no DNA is available, so the TRBD1 call from TCRdb remains unchecked. The CDR3 is 16 residues long. Germline V gene lookup returns CDR1 LGHNA and CDR2 YNFKEQ. The CDR3 reads CASSQDRLGAGYGYTF.

V is TRBV28 and J is TRBJ1-5; there is no DNA to check the TCRdb D call of TRBD1. The germline V gene encodes CDR1 MDHEN and CDR2 SYDVKM. This CDR3 region has 14 residues. Here the CDR3 reads CASWARGFKQPQHF.

The CDR3 is CASSGRLAREQFF. V usage is TRBV12-3 or TRBV12-4 and J usage is TRBJ2-1; absent DNA, TCRdb's TRBD2 call cannot be checked. This CDR3 has 13 residues.

The genes are TRBV12-3 or TRBV12-4 and TRBJ2-7; TCRdb gives TRBD1 as the D gene, but with no DNA this cannot be confirmed. This CDR3 is built from 13 residues. The CDR3 sequence is CASSMGGAYEQYF.

The rearrangement uses TRBV6-1 and TRBJ2-7; TCRdb returns TRBD1, unconfirmable since there is no DNA. The CDR3 is 15 amino acids. Looked up from germline, CDR1 is MNHNS and CDR2 is SASEGT. The CDR3 is CASSERRGLSYEQYF.

V is TRBV7-3 and J is TRBJ2-3; the D gene TCRdb calls, TRBD1, cannot be checked with no DNA. Per the germline V gene, CDR1 is SGHTA and CDR2 is FQGTGA. The CDR3 spans 15 residues. CDR3 in amino acids: CASSSRTLVPDTQYF.

The chain recombines TRBV29-1 with TRBJ2-7; TCRdb calls TRBD1, which cannot be checked without DNA. The CDR3 has 13 amino acids. Per the germline V gene, CDR1 is SQVTM and CDR2 is ANQGSEA. CDR3 protein: CSVEPRGGYEQYF.